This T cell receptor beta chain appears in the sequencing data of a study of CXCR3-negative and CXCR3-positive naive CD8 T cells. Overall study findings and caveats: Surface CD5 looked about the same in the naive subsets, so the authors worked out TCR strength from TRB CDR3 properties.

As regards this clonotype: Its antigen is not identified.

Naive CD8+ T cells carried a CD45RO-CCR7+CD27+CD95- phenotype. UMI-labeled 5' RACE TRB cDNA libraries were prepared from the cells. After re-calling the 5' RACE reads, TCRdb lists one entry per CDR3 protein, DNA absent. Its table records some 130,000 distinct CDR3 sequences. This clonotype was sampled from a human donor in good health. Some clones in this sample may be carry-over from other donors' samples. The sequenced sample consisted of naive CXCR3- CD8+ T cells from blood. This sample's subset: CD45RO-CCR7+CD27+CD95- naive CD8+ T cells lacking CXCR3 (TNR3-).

Here the CDR3 reads CAIRGGQAANYGYTF. The V and J genes are TRBV10-3 and TRBJ1-2. This CDR3 contains 15 residues. CDR1 ENHRY and CDR2 SYGVKD come from the germline V gene.